This TCR beta chain derives from a study of T cells in Graves' hyperthyroidism and ophthalmopathy. Study context: Peripheral blood collection took place at initial diagnosis, before any treatment. Study-wide results and caveats: In the blood, most expanded thyroid clonotypes above 0.001 appeared as well.

The source material, RNA transcripts, was used to amplify TCR beta CDR3 regions. HTBI primers were the set used in a first-round RT-PCR of the TCR CDR3. MiXCR was run by TCRdb on the multiplex PCR reads, yielding one entry per CDR3 protein. The sample shows about 400,000 distinct CDR3 sequences, 11% to 15% of them seen only once. On this clonotype: What it binds is not known.

The CDR3 has 16 residues. The V and J ends lost 2 bases and 5 bases respectively, with 16 bases between them. Germline CDR1 and CDR2: SGHDT and YYEEEE. This receptor was taken from a man aged 50-59 years with Graves' ophthalmopathy. This chain connects TRBV5-6 to TRBJ2-2, with D perhaps given as TRBD1 or TRBD2 (5 bases each). Material: blood. CDR3 DNA sequence: TGTGCCAGCAGCTTCGTGGGGACGCCCGATACCGGGGAGCTGTTTTTT. It is translated as CASSFVGTPDTGELFF.